What follows are 15 T cell receptor beta chains derived from one specimen sequenced in a study of beta chain features in type 1 diabetes. Study-wide results and limits: For Type 1 diabetes patients, all four CD4+ subsets carried TCRB CDR3s that were moderately but significantly shorter.

Expressed TCRB transcripts were sequenced because the entire RNA isolate underwent reverse transcription. The protocol was immunoSEQ multiplex PCR, while the TCRdb copy is restricted to in-frame clones and leaves out a portion. The sample includes 300,000 or so clones, roughly 13% of them seen just once. These receptors' antigens are unknown. The sample comprised naive CD4+ T cells from blood. The receptors derive from a man aged 25 to 45 with type 1 diabetes.

This clone was detected a few times. The chain recombines TRBV9 with TRBJ2-7; 7 nucleotides align to TRBD2. The V gene end was trimmed by 4 bases and the J gene end by 2 bases; junction bases not matched to a gene: 6. The CDR3 extends over 14 amino acids. Germline V gene sequence: CDR1 SGDLS, CDR2 YYNGEE. The CDR3 DNA sequence: TGTGCCAGCAGCATTACCGGGACTACCTACGAGCAGTACTTC. This translates into CASSITGTTYEQYF. Full variable domain (outside the CDR3, taken from reference TRBV9 and TRBJ2-7): DSGVTQTPKHLITATGQRVTLRCSPRSGDLSVYWYQQSLDQGLQFLIQYYNGEERAKGNILERFSAQQFPDLHSELNLSSLELGDSALYFCASSITGTTYEQYFGPGTRLTVT.

CDR3 loop: CASSIAVSNEQFF. Here the CDR3 DNA reads TGTGCCAGTAGTATCGCAGTTTCCAATGAGCAGTTCTTC. The rearrangement links TRBV19 to TRBJ2-1; D gene ambiguous. Between the trimmed V and J ends, which lost 3 bases and 6 bases, there was a span of 9 bases. There are 13 residues in the CDR3. CDR1 and CDR2 (germline): LNHDA, SQIVND (reference sequence).

This clone was seen more than once but under ten times. The chain employs TRBV11-2 and TRBJ2-1; D possibly corresponds to TRBD2 (6 bases). Trimming took 4 bases from V and 3 from J, leaving 10 bases between them. Germline V gene lookup returns CDR1 SGHAT and CDR2 FQNNGV. This CDR3 region has 14 residues. CDR3 protein: CASSSSGLYNEQFF. The CDR3 nucleotides are TGTGCCAGCAGCTCCTCGGGACTCTACAATGAGCAGTTCTTC.

V usage is TRBV9 and J usage is TRBJ2-5; TRBD1 might be the D (5 bases). The germline V gene encodes CDR1 SGDLS and CDR2 YYNGEE. Trimming took off 0 bases at V and 4 bases at J, with 13 bases between the two ends. This CDR3 region has 15 residues. The CDR3 sequence: CASSVAFKGRETQYF. The CDR3 DNA sequence: TGTGCCAGCAGCGTAGCGTTCAAGGGGCGAGAGACCCAGTACTTC.

The chain links TRBV7-3 to TRBJ2-3, with 14 bases identical to TRBD2. This CDR3 has 15 residues. CDR1 and CDR2 from the germline V gene are SGHTA and FQGTGA. The V gene end was trimmed by 5 bases and the J gene end by 6 bases; junction bases not matched to a gene: 4. The CDR3 protein is CASSMGLAGVDTQYF. CDR3 in DNA: TGTGCCAGCAGCATGGGACTAGCGGGAGTGGATACGCAGTATTTT.

This chain links TRBV5-1 with TRBJ1-1; 8 bases map to TRBD1. Germline CDR1 SGHRS, CDR2 YFSETQ. The CDR3 loop spans 13 amino acids. V shed 7 bases, J shed 3 bases, and the junction held 5 bases outside the gene matches. The chain's CDR3 is CASGGQGDTEAFF. CDR3 in DNA: TGCGCCAGCGGAGGACAGGGTGACACTGAAGCTTTCTTT.

CDR3 in DNA: TGTGCCAGCAGCCTCGACAGGGCGTCCTACGAGCAGTACTTC. The encoded protein is CASSLDRASYEQYF. The rearrangement uses TRBV7-2 and TRBJ2-7; TRBD1 agrees at 7 bases. This CDR3 has 14 amino acids. The germline CDR1 and CDR2 sequences are SGHTA and FQGNSA. V shed 5 bases and J 1 base; nucleotides not matched to a gene: 5. Using reference TRBV7-2 and TRBJ2-7 for the parts outside the CDR3, the full variable domain is GAGVSQSPSNKVTEKGKDVELRCDPISGHTALYWYRQSLGQGLEFLIYFQGNSAPDKSGLPSDRFSAERTGGSVSTLTIQRTQQEDSAVYLCASSLDRASYEQYFGPGTRLTVT.

The CDR3 reads CASSLVGGRLADTQYF. The CDR3 DNA is TGTGCCAGCAGCTTGGTTGGCGGGAGGCTCGCAGATACGCAGTATTTT. V and J are TRBV5-6 and TRBJ2-3, with TRBD2 identical over 8 bases. The trim removed 0 bases at V and 4 bases at J, leaving 7 bases unmatched. The CDR3 covers 16 residues. Germline V CDR1 and CDR2: SGHDT, YYEEEE.

In this sample, this clone turned up a few times. The chain employs TRBV18 and TRBJ2-2; 10 nucleotides align to TRBD2. The CDR3 length is 17 residues. Germline lookup yields CDR1 KGHSH and CDR2 LQKENI. The J segment lost 4 bases and the V segment lost 1 base, leaving 6 bases of the junction unmatched. CDR3 region: CASSPRSSSGGTGELFF. The CDR3 DNA follows: TGTGCCAGCTCACCACGCTCTTCTAGCGGGGGCACCGGGGAGCTGTTTTTT. The complete variable domain, with remaining parts taken from reference TRBV18 and TRBJ2-2, reads NAGVMQNPRHLVRRRGQEARLRCSPMKGHSHVYWYRQLPEEGLKFMVYLQKENIIDESGMPKERFSAEFPKEGPSILRIQQVVRGDSAAYFCASSPRSSSGGTGELFFGEGSRLTVL.

This clone has at least ten counts. This chain connects TRBV4-3 to TRBJ2-1; 9 positions agree with TRBD2. The CDR3 extends over 14 amino acids. Germline CDR1 is LGHNA and CDR2 is YSLEER. V shed 2 bases, J shed 9 bases, and the junction held 5 bases outside the gene matches. The CDR3 here is CASSQSRLAAEQFF. CDR3 in DNA: TGCGCCAGCAGCCAATCTCGACTAGCGGCTGAGCAGTTCTTC.

The table lists this clone with a count of one. The J gene is TRBJ1-2, the V gene TRBV19; TRBD1 might be the D (5 bases). V lost 2 bases and J 4 bases, leaving 11 bases between the germline ends. Per germline, CDR1 LNHDA and CDR2 SQIVND (reference sequence). This CDR3 is built from 14 residues. The CDR3 loop reads CASSISRQPYGYTF. DNA for the CDR3: TGTGCCAGTAGTATAAGTCGACAGCCCTATGGCTACACCTTC.

This clone was seen only a few times. This chain joins TRBV7-3 and TRBJ2-3, with 9 bases identical to TRBD2. Trimming at V came to 4 bases and at J to 3 bases, leaving 5 bases not matched to a gene. Germline lookup yields CDR1 SGHTA and CDR2 FQGTGA. The CDR3 extends over 15 amino acids. CDR3 nucleotide sequence: TGTGCCAGCAGCTCTAGCGGGATTACTACAGATACGCAGTATTTT. Encoded protein: CASSSSGITTDTQYF.

This clone was seen a few times. The chain is built from TRBV5-6 and TRBJ1-2; weak D call: TRBD1 (5 bases). The CDR3 sequence is 14 residues long. Germline V gene lookup returns CDR1 SGHDT and CDR2 YYEEEE. Trimming left V 0 bases short and J 4 bases short, with 10 bases between. The CDR3 sequence: CASSLDRIPYGYTF. In DNA form, the CDR3 reads TGTGCCAGCAGCTTGGACAGGATCCCCTATGGCTACACCTTC.

CDR3 sequence reads: CSGEGTSGRVGTDTQYF. The CDR3 DNA reads TGCAGCGGCGAGGGGACTAGCGGGAGGGTCGGCACAGATACGCAGTATTTT. The V and J genes are TRBV29-1 and TRBJ2-3; 16 bases are shared with TRBD2. This CDR3 is 17 amino acids long. CDR1 and CDR2 from the germline V gene are SQVTM and ANQGSEA. With V trimmed by 7 bases and J by 1 base, 8 bases remained unmatched.

The chain combines TRBV5-1 with TRBJ1-1; 9 nucleotides line up with TRBD1. CDR3 length: 14 amino acids. From germline, CDR1 is SGHRS and CDR2 YFSETQ. The V and J ends lost 1 base and 3 bases, in that order; junction bases with no gene match: 1. The CDR3 protein is CASSLRQGDTEAFF. DNA of the CDR3: TGCGCCAGCAGCTTGCGACAGGGGGACACTGAAGCTTTCTTT.